The rows below give T cell receptor beta chains drawn from one sample of a study of shared clonotypes between healthy human individuals. Sequencing was performed with immunoSEQ multiplex PCR; in TCRdb, only in-frame clones are kept and a portion is missing. The sample includes approximately 480,000 clones, almost 80% of them seen just once. Sequenced: PBMCs. The receptor source for this set is a woman aged 40 to 50 in good health. Some clones in this sample may be carry-over from other donors' samples. Each CDR3 is given with its conserved first and last residue. Each record gives: J gene, V gene, CDR3 protein.

>TRBJ2-3|TRBV28
CASSYEAGGLTDTQYF
>TRBJ2-3|TRBV9
CASSPGTSGDTQYF
>TRBJ2-5|TRBV29-1
CSVDLVREEEETQYF
>TRBJ1-1|TRBV7-8
CASSSSGARTEAFF
>TRBJ2-7|TRBV5-4
CASSPGRSSYEQYF
>TRBJ2-5|TRBV9
CASSVAPGRQETQYF
>TRBJ1-1|TRBV7-2
CASSTEGGSGTEAFF
>TRBJ1-4|TRBV7-9
CASNRQGPLEKLFF
>TRBJ2-2|TRBV27
CASSYNPGQYTGELFF
>TRBJ2-5|TRBV30
CAWTGQGALETQYF
>TRBJ1-5|TRBV2
CASTLGGYNQPQHF
>TRBJ2-5|TRBV28
CASSFPYQETQYF
>TRBJ2-3|TRBV27
CASSPPGGRSTDTQYF
>TRBJ2-7|TRBV6-5
CASRSGTEVGEQYF
>TRBJ1-1|TRBV2
CASSEYGGRNTEAFF
>TRBJ2-1|TRBV7-2
CASSLSGQAEYNEQFF
>TRBJ2-7|TRBV6-1
CASSIQTGEAYEQYF
>TRBJ2-1|TRBV18
CASSSRGLAGGTEQFF
>TRBJ2-5|TRBV4-1
CASSQQGAETQYF
>TRBJ2-7|TRBV27
CASSLRASGRDYEQYF
>TRBJ2-7|TRBV27
CASSRSGSGYEQYF
>TRBJ2-7|TRBV7-9
CASTKGDPGIYEQYF
>TRBJ2-2|TRBV7-9
CASSLGPGELFF
>TRBJ2-7|TRBV4-2
CASSQVASGRGLTGTSGIEQYF
>TRBJ2-3|TRBV5-5
CASSWRTSGSRPDTQYF
>TRBJ2-3|TRBV14
CASSQAGVGTQYF
>TRBJ2-2|TRBV28
CASSYTSSPGELFF
>TRBJ1-3|TRBV30
CAWDSRGLSSGNTIYF
>TRBJ2-1|TRBV9
CASSVVAGGSAYYNEQFF
>TRBJ2-7|TRBV6-1
CASSEFTATGGEQYF
>TRBJ2-3|TRBV5-1
CASSLEDSVSDTQYF
>TRBJ2-1|TRBV5-1
CASSLGPALGDEQFF
>TRBJ1-1|TRBV10-3
CAISPGQGGSAFF
>TRBJ1-3|TRBV10-3
CAISEAAYSGNTIYF
>TRBJ2-7|TRBV5-5
CASSLAASGIVQYF
>TRBJ2-3|TRBV7-2
CASSLGLVTDTQYF
>TRBJ2-7|TRBV2
CASSDPGGGYEQYF
>TRBJ2-1|TRBV30
CAWSFGSGPLNEQFF
>TRBJ2-2|TRBV30
CAWGNTGELFF
>TRBJ2-3|TRBV4-1
CASSQGGAEGTDTQYF
>TRBJ1-1|TRBV9
CASSVQGITEAFF
>TRBJ2-2|TRBV29-1
CSASRTGELFF
>TRBJ2-1|TRBV5-1
CASSLGTSGNNEQFF
>TRBJ2-1|TRBV2
CASRVTVSYNEQFF
>TRBJ2-2|TRBV6-5
CASSYLREASGELFF
>TRBJ2-1|TRBV10-3
CAISDPSASGSGEQFF
>TRBJ2-1|TRBV28
CASSLFLAENNEQFF
>TRBJ1-2|TRBV6-1
CASSERDPGLLGQNVGYTF
>TRBJ1-5|TRBV7-2
CASSFGQGAGSNQPQHF
>TRBJ1-4|TRBV10-3
CAIRGETNEKLFF
>TRBJ2-7|TRBV18
CASSPERRVSYEQYF